Reported below is one TCR beta chain. Its target is unknown. The sample belongs to a study of cytomegalovirus exposure and HLA in healthy donors. Study information: A data release that came early held roughly 80 million unique TCRs from HLA-typed donors.

With 60 Vbeta and 13 Jbeta primers, the PCR was carried out. The data were produced by immunoSEQ multiplex PCR, yet TCRdb's version contains in-frame clones alone and is incomplete. The sample lists roughly 77,000 clones, roughly 78% occurring once. Study-level points and caveats: TCR beta sequences reportedly predicted most subjects' HLA-A and HLA-B alleles accurately.

Sequencing was carried out using PBMCs. This TCR derives from a woman between 35 and 50 years old in good health and CMV-seropositive.

The CDR3 sequence is CASSLLWNTEAFF. CDR3 nucleotide sequence: TGTGCCAGCAGCTTACTATGGAACACTGAAGCTTTCTTT. The gene calls are TRBV7-2 and TRBJ1-1; D is unresolved. Per the germline V gene, CDR1 is SGHTA and CDR2 is FQGNSA. V was shortened by 2 bases and J by 1 base, with 5 bases between the two germline ends. The CDR3 extends over 13 amino acids.